These T cell receptor beta chains were read from a single sample in a study of cytomegalovirus exposure and HLA in healthy donors. The assay was immunoSEQ multiplex PCR, and TCRdb's table has in-frame clones only and misses some. Among 95,000 to 110,000 clones listed, around 85% were seen once. The sequencing input was PBMCs. The receptors were sampled from a man between 25 and 39 years old in good health and CMV-seronegative. CDR3s include the opening cysteine and the closing phenylalanine or tryptophan. A D gene is named only where the DNA matches it firmly. Clone size is given for some rows only: seen once, a few or many times, or a class if the clone is expanded.

CASSLRQGAEAFF,TGTGCCAGCAGCCTGCGTCAGGGGGCTGAAGCTTTCTTT,TRBV5-6,TRBD1,-,TRBJ1-1
CAWSGGGSGIIQYF,TGTGCCTGGAGTGGAGGGGGTTCGGGGATCATTCAGTACTTC,TRBV30,-,-,TRBJ2-4
CASSRGGMRMNTEAFF,TGCGCCAGCAGCCGCGGAGGTATGCGCATGAACACTGAAGCTTTCTTT,TRBV4-1,-,few,TRBJ1-1
CASRDTSSGNTIYF,TGCGCCAGCAGGGACACCTCCTCTGGAAACACCATATATTTT,TRBV10-2,-,-,TRBJ1-3
CASSHGTGPPITGYTF,TGCGCCAGCAGCCACGGGACAGGCCCTCCTATAACCGGCTACACCTTC,TRBV5-1,TRBD1,-,TRBJ1-2
CASSKVGPGGGNTIYF,TGTGCCAGCAGCAAAGTAGGGCCAGGGGGAGGAAACACCATATATTTT,TRBV21-1,-,-,TRBJ1-3
CASSSSGTGRKLFF,TGTGCCAGCAGTTCCTCCGGGACAGGGCGAAAACTGTTTTTT,TRBV28,TRBD1,-,TRBJ1-4
CASSLSGRAGEFF,TGCGCCAGCAGCTTGTCCGGGAGGGCCGGGGAGTTCTTC,TRBV5-1,TRBD2,-,TRBJ2-1
CASSVGLAGPRETQYF,TGTGCCAGCAGCGTAGGGCTAGCGGGGCCCCGAGAGACCCAGTACTTC,TRBV9,TRBD2,-,TRBJ2-5
CASSPGVANTEAFF,TGCGCCAGCAGCCCCGGGGTGGCGAACACTGAAGCTTTCTTT,TRBV5-1,-,once,TRBJ1-1
CASSLLTGGVYSPLHF,TGTGCCAGCAGCCTGTTGACGGGGGGTGTTTATTCACCCCTCCACTTT,TRBV5-6,-,few,TRBJ1-6
CASSLSTGTDTQYF,TGCGCCAGCAGCCTTTCGACAGGGACAGATACGCAGTATTTT,TRBV5-1,TRBD1,-,TRBJ2-3
CASSLDRITGELFF,TGTGCCAGCAGCCTGGACAGAATTACCGGGGAGCTGTTTTTT,TRBV6-5,-,-,TRBJ2-2
CASSRQGHRPQHF,TGTGCCAGCAGTCGACAGGGCCATCGGCCCCAGCATTTT,TRBV27,TRBD1,-,TRBJ1-5
CASSAGFSSPLHF,TGTGCCAGCAGTGCCGGGTTCTCTTCACCCCTCCACTTT,TRBV2,-,once,TRBJ1-6
CASSRTGLDTQYF,TGTGCCAGCAGTCGGACAGGGTTGGATACGCAGTATTTT,TRBV6-6,TRBD1,-,TRBJ2-3
CASSYSHGTGVRGYTF,TGTGCCAGCAGTTACTCTCACGGGACAGGGGTGCGCGGCTACACCTTC,TRBV6-5,TRBD1,-,TRBJ1-2
CASSLGTGGGFSAFF,TGTGCCAGCAGTCTAGGGACAGGGGGAGGATTTTCAGCTTTCTTT,TRBV27,TRBD1,-,TRBJ1-1
CASSVASSRGDGYTF,TGTGCCAGCAGCGTAGCTTCGAGCCGAGGAGATGGCTACACCTTC,TRBV9,-,-,TRBJ1-2
CASSQASGLAAGEQFF,TGCGCCAGCAGCCAGGCATCCGGACTAGCGGCGGGTGAGCAGTTCTTC,TRBV4-1,TRBD2,-,TRBJ2-1
CASSLAGPLADTQYF,TGTGCCAGCAGCTTGGCCGGTCCCCTGGCAGATACGCAGTATTTT,TRBV5-4,-,few,TRBJ2-3
CASSLVTLETALNYGYTF,TGTGCCAGCAGCTTAGTGACTCTTGAGACAGCGCTTAACTATGGCTACACCTTC,TRBV7-9,-,-,TRBJ1-2
CASRPTGPYEQYF,TGTGCCAGCAGACCGACAGGTCCCTACGAGCAGTACTTC,TRBV28,-,-,TRBJ2-7
CASSLSGSLEAFF,TGTGCCAGCAGTTTGTCAGGGTCCCTGGAAGCTTTCTTT,TRBV6-1,-,-,TRBJ1-1
CASSIQGYNQPQHF,TGTGCCAGTAGTATACAGGGCTACAATCAGCCCCAGCATTTT,TRBV19,-,-,TRBJ1-5
CASSQNRLAGALSYNEQFF,TGCGCCAGCAGCCAAAACCGACTAGCGGGGGCCCTCTCCTACAATGAGCAGTTCTTC,TRBV4-1,TRBD2,-,TRBJ2-1
CASSLAGGSSYEQYF,TGTGCCAGCAGCTTAGCTGGCGGGAGCTCCTACGAGCAGTACTTC,TRBV7-2,TRBD2,-,TRBJ2-7
CASSPQRGLAGGGEETQYF,TGTGCTAGCAGCCCCCAGCGGGGACTAGCGGGGGGCGGGGAAGAGACCCAGTACTTC,TRBV7-7,TRBD2,-,TRBJ2-5
CASSEWEGVGYEQYF,TGTGCCAGCAGTGAATGGGAGGGAGTGGGGTACGAGCAGTACTTC,TRBV6-1,TRBD2,-,TRBJ2-7
CASRLLAGGSEQFF,TGTGCCAGCAGGTTACTAGCGGGGGGAAGTGAGCAGTTCTTC,TRBV28,TRBD2,-,TRBJ2-1
CASSGGRFQETQYF,TGTGCCAGCAGTGGGGGGAGGTTCCAAGAGACCCAGTACTTC,TRBV6-1,-,-,TRBJ2-5
CASNQASGGAGQETQYF,TGTGCCAGCAATCAGGCTAGCGGGGGGGCTGGGCAAGAGACCCAGTACTTC,TRBV2,TRBD2,-,TRBJ2-5